What follows describes a single T cell receptor (beta chain). Its antigen specificity is not known. Per-base qualities were not stored, and no clone one base away is much larger. The data were taken from a study of blood T cell repertoires in COVID-19 (dated by TCRdb to between 2020 and 2021). Concerning the study at large: Samples from collaborators originated in the United States, Italy and Spain and spanned both the acute and convalescent phases of COVID-19. The prospective study material was composed of cDNA or gDNA derived from T cells, B-cell-depleted T cells, or PBMCs. The dataset comprised deeply sampled blood TCRbeta repertoires from subjects exposed to, actively infected with, or recovered from COVID-19. A freely available public database, intended as a resource for researchers studying the immune response to SARS-CoV-2, is where the repertoires were released. Samples came from the ongoing ImmuneRACE study (first 160 participants) plus 1,254 subjects from 6 global collaborators. The sample metadata nearly always contained a de-identified subject ID, COVID-19 status, age in years and sex. HLA class I and class II types, where available, came from metadata supplied by the sample provider rather than from assay-based typing.

General findings and caveats noted by the study authors: Clinical and demographic metadata were provided uncurated, with the amount varying by source and participant.

TCRbeta CDR3 regions were amplified from genomic DNA using the immunoSEQ Assay, a bias-controlled multiplex PCR. The study's own analysis went as follows. The number of nucleated cells in each sample was estimated from the amplification of reference gene primers within the assay. Sequence reads were collapsed and filtered to measure the absolute abundance of every unique TCRbeta CDR3 rearrangement. For each sample, productive Simpson clonality was calculated by taking the square root of Simpson's diversity index across productive rearrangements. The clones in this table, taken by TCRdb from immuneACCESS, are in-frame only. Not every clone is retained; where verified, under half of the shortfall comes from an unresolved V gene, and the cause of the rest is unknown. V and J calls and clone size are given by that table; D and trimming were obtained from the DNA. This sample is represented by about 320,000 clones; around nine tenths of them were singletons. The leading ten clones occupy around 5% of the sample.

Participants in the prospective study were aged roughly 18 to 100 years, lived in 20 to 25 United States geographic areas, and enrolled through a virtual design. To assign participants to cohorts, the prospective study relied on clinical history that participants themselves reported in a screening survey and a study questionnaire. ImmuneRACE Cohort 3 recovered participants were defined by two consecutive negative NP/OP PCR tests, healthcare professional clearance, or symptom resolution. In the prospective study, mobile phlebotomists collected whole blood, serum and a nasopharyngeal or oropharyngeal swab from each participant. Over an approximately 2-month period, participants in the prospective study had the option of providing additional blood draws and questionnaires. Blood samples from the prospective study were shipped frozen or at room temperature prior to DNA extraction. The CDR3 goes from the cysteine to the phenylalanine over 14 residues. Kept here is only the CDR3 DNA, which spans 42 bases and is read in frame from base 1. V loses 5 bases at its end and J loses 15 bases; junction bases beyond the gene matches: 15. CDR1 and CDR2, looked up from the germline V gene, are MNHEY and SVGAGI.

The sequenced material came from PBMCs or T cells enriched from blood (not recorded which). This TCR came from a man younger than 45 who had recovered from COVID-19. The chain was built from TRBV6-5 and TRBJ2-2, and TRBD2 matches 7 of the central bases. The CDR3 region has the sequence CASSRSAGRGMVFF. The DNA reads as follows: TGTGCCAGCAGTCGCTCGGCGGGGCGGGGGATGGTGTTTTTT.